This T cell receptor (beta chain) comes out of a study of T cell repertoires in aging, cancer and after chemotherapy. This clonotype is medium-sized by share. Multiplex touch-down PCR with TRB-A/B primers amplified rearranged V-D-J TRB sequences. Via MiXCR, TCRdb re-called the multiplex PCR reads, giving one row per CDR3 protein. The top ten hold around 1.8% of the sample, which has about 11,000 distinct CDR3 sequences, under 30% seen once. Peripheral blood genomic DNA, not sorted cells or RNA, was the template. The CDR3 covers 12 residues. V was clipped by 5 bases and J by 3 bases, with 8 bases between them. CDR1 MNHEY and CDR2 SVGAGI come from the germline V gene.

This sequence originates from a human donor in good health. The J gene is TRBJ2-7, the V gene TRBV6-5; unclear D gene. Sequencing used blood. In DNA form, the CDR3 reads TGTGCCAGCAGTGGGTTAAACTACGAGCAGTACTTC. Translation: CASSGLNYEQYF.